These 27 T cell receptor beta chains came from one sample sequenced in a study of blood T cells in healthy people across ages. Sample-barcoded 5' priming and a J-beta primer mix drove a second PCR of about 6 to 12 cycles. TCRdb reanalysed the 5' RACE reads using MiXCR and keeps one entry per CDR3 protein. The data hold roughly 410,000 distinct CDR3 sequences, with roughly half observed a single time. Sequenced: blood. All receptors derive from a man in his fifties or sixties in good health.

This chain joins TRBV2 and TRBJ2-1, with 9 bases identical to TRBD2. The germline CDR1 and CDR2 sequences are SNHLY and FYNNEI. With 4 bases clipped from V and 7 bases from J, the junction kept 8 bases outside the gene matches. CDR3 length: 15 residues. Written as DNA, the CDR3 is TGTGCCAGCAGTGGACAGCAGCTAGCGGGGAATGAGCAGTTCTTC. The encoded protein is CASSGQQLAGNEQFF.

J is TRBJ1-1 and V is TRBV5-5; no reliable D call. CDR1 is SGHKS, CDR2 YYEKEE, per germline (reference sequence). This CDR3 is 14 amino acids long. V was shortened by 2 bases and J by 1 base, with 9 bases between the two germline ends. The CDR3 nucleotides are TGTGCCAGCAGCTTTAGGGCTGGGAACACTGAAGCTTTCTTT. It specifies CASSFRAGNTEAFF.

This clonotype was seen only once. The chain uses TRBV6-2 or TRBV6-3 and TRBJ2-5; TRBD1 or TRBD2 may be the D gene (7 bases each). The germline CDR1 and CDR2 sequences are MNHEY and SVGEGT. V was clipped by 6 bases and J by 4 bases, with 12 bases between them. The CDR3 is 13 residues long. Here the CDR3 DNA reads TGTGCCAGCAGCGACAGGGAGGGAGAGACCCAGTACTTC. Translated, it gives CASSDREGETQYF.

This clonotype was counted between two and nine times. The V call is TRBV20-1, the J call TRBJ2-3, with D unresolved. Germline-derived CDR1 and CDR2 are DFQATT and SNEGSKA (reference sequence). Trimming shortened V by 6 bases and J by 7 bases, and 11 bases separated the two germline ends. The CDR3 runs 11 residues. The CDR3 is CSALHPNTQYF. CDR3 coding DNA: TGCAGTGCCCTCCACCCAAATACGCAGTATTTT.

The chain uses TRBV9 and TRBJ1-6; 9 bases align to TRBD1. CDR1 and CDR2 from the germline V gene are SGDLS and YYNGEE. V dropped 6 bases and J dropped 10; count of bases not matched to a gene: 8. The CDR3 loop spans 14 amino acids. This CDR3 reads CASTLGTGFSPLHF. CDR3 bases: TGTGCCAGCACGCTTGGGACAGGGTTCTCACCCCTCCACTTT.

In this sample, this clonotype turned up once. V usage is TRBV20-1 and J usage is TRBJ2-1, with 8 bases matching TRBD2. The germline V gene encodes CDR1 DFQATT and CDR2 SNEGSKA (reference sequence). The CDR3 is 14 amino acids. The CDR3 DNA reads as TGCAGCAGGACTAGCCAAACCCCAGTTCATGAGCAGTTCTTC. Its protein product is CSRTSQTPVHEQFF.

The J gene is TRBJ2-7, the V gene TRBV6-1, with D perhaps TRBD2 (6 bases). CDR1 and CDR2 (germline): MNHNS, SASEGT. Trimming took off 7 bases at V and 2 bases at J, with 24 bases between the two ends. There are 17 residues in the CDR3. The CDR3 is CASTTKPRGRGAYEQYF. The CDR3 nucleotides read TGTGCCAGCACCACTAAACCCCGTGGGCGGGGTGCCTACGAGCAGTACTTC.

This clonotype was seen many times. The chain is built from TRBV7-8 and TRBJ2-1; D is unclear. The V gene's germline CDR1 is SGHVS and CDR2 FQNEAQ. This CDR3 is 12 amino acids long. V lost 0 bases and J 8 bases, leaving 5 bases between the germline ends. CDR3 sequence reads: CASSLAQDEQFF. CDR3 coding DNA: TGTGCCAGCAGCTTAGCGCAGGATGAGCAGTTCTTC.

This clonotype was found once. V usage is TRBV5-1 and J usage is TRBJ2-7, with TRBD2 identical over 9 bases. The CDR3 loop spans 15 amino acids. J lost 1 base, V lost 4 bases, and 6 bases had no gene match. CDR1 is SGHRS and CDR2 is YFSETQ in the germline V gene. Written as DNA, the CDR3 is TGCGCCAGCAGCCCTTGGACTAGCGAGTCCTACGAGCAGTACTTC. Protein: CASSPWTSESYEQYF.

This rearrangement joins TRBV5-1 to TRBJ2-1, with 8 nucleotides matching TRBD1. The end of the DNA fits TRBJ2-7 better, so the J call may be wrong. CDR1 and CDR2 from the germline V gene are SGHRS and YFSETQ. CDR3 length equals 14 residues. The DNA for the CDR3 is TGCGCCAGCAGCTCTCTAGGACAGGGCTACGAGCAGTACTTC. This encodes CASSSLGQGYEQYF.

The rearrangement joins TRBV20-1 to TRBJ2-1, with D uncertain. Germline CDR1 reads DFQATT; CDR2 reads SNEGSKA (reference sequence). CDR3 length: 15 amino acids. V lost 0 bases to trimming and J lost 5 bases, with 14 bases between them. As DNA, the CDR3 is TGCAGTGCTAGAGATTGGCAGACCCCAAACAATGAGCAGTTCTTC. Its protein is CSARDWQTPNNEQFF.

The rearrangement uses TRBV6-2 or TRBV6-3 and TRBJ2-7; 7 bases match TRBD2. The trim removed 2 bases at V and 7 bases at J, leaving 8 bases unmatched. This CDR3 spans 14 amino acids. Germline V lookup: CDR1 MNHEY, CDR2 SVGEGT. The CDR3, as DNA: TGTGCCAGCAGTTACAGTAGCGGGCACAATGAGCAGTACTTC. This encodes CASSYSSGHNEQYF.

This rearrangement joins TRBV24-1 to TRBJ2-5; no clear D. Germline V gene data show CDR1 as KGHDR and CDR2 as SFDVKD. The CDR3 runs to 15 residues. V lost 3 bases, J lost 3 bases, and 13 bases lay in between. CDR3 sequence: CATSDPSRHKETQYF. The CDR3 nucleotides read TGTGCCACCAGTGATCCTTCCCGGCACAAAGAGACCCAGTACTTC.

CDR3: CSAKPRKLTEAFF. The CDR3 DNA is TGCAGTGCAAAGCCCAGGAAACTTACTGAAGCTTTCTTT. The V gene is TRBV20-1, the J gene TRBJ1-1; D gene uncertain. Looked up from germline, CDR1 is DFQATT and CDR2 is SNEGSKA (reference sequence). The V and J ends lost 6 bases and 5 bases respectively, with 16 bases between them. This CDR3 is 13 amino acids long.

The chain links TRBV24-1 to TRBJ2-7, with TRBD2 matching over 9 bases. The CDR3 contains 14 residues. The germline V gene has CDR1 KGHDR and CDR2 SFDVKD. The junction had 7 bases not matched to a gene; V was cut back by 9 bases and J by 2 bases. This CDR3 reads CATAGGQPPYEQYF. CDR3 sequence (DNA): TGTGCCACCGCGGGAGGGCAGCCCCCCTACGAGCAGTACTTC.

V is TRBV6-6 and J is TRBJ1-1, with D perhaps TRBD1 (5 bases). The V gene lost 9 bases and the J gene lost 4 bases, with 12 bases spanning the gap. Germline CDR1 reads MNHNY; CDR2 reads SVGAGI (reference sequence). This CDR3 spans 12 amino acids. The CDR3 nucleotides are TGTGCCAGTAGAGGGGCGGTCACTGAAGCTTTCTTT. Translated: CASRGAVTEAFF.

About this clonotype itself: A much larger clone lies one base from this, so it may be a read error. The chain joins TRBV6-6 to TRBJ1-1; D is unclear. Germline V gene lookup returns CDR1 MNHNY and CDR2 SVGAGI (reference sequence). The CDR3 is 15 amino acids. The CDR3 is CANSYSEVGASEAFF. The CDR3 DNA follows: TGTGCCAACAGTTACTCGGAGGTGGGAGCGTCAGAAGCTTTCTTT.

This clonotype was observed many times. This sequence joins TRBV12-3 or TRBV12-4 and TRBJ2-7; weak D call: TRBD1 (5 bases). Trimming cost V 1 base and J 3 bases, with 10 bases left between them. This CDR3 region has 14 residues. CDR3 DNA: TGTGCCAGCAGTTTAGAAGGACATCGCTACGAGCAGTACTTC. Encoded protein: CASSLEGHRYEQYF.

This rearrangement joins TRBV20-1 to TRBJ2-5, with D unresolved. The V end lost 1 base, the J end lost 1 base, and 7 bases lay between the germline ends. Germline V CDR1 and CDR2: DFQATT, SNEGSKA (reference sequence). CDR3 length equals 13 residues. The DNA of the CDR3 is TGCAGTGCTAGAGGGGAAGTCCAAGAGACCCAGTACTTC. It yields the protein CSARGEVQETQYF.

This clonotype appeared many times. The chain couples TRBV4-1 to TRBJ2-5; TRBD2 agrees at 10 bases. Per germline, CDR1 MGHRA and CDR2 YSYEKL. After removal of 0 bases from V and 4 bases from J, the junction contained 8 bases not matched to a gene. This CDR3 is 17 amino acids long. In DNA, the CDR3 is TGCGCCAGCAGCCAAGATTTTGAGCGGGGGGGAGGAGAGACCCAGTACTTC. Protein: CASSQDFERGGGETQYF.

The count of this clonotype is one. CDR3 coding DNA: TGCAGTGCTAGTGGGGCAGAATCTTCCTACGAGCAGTACTTC. Translating gives CSASGAESSYEQYF. The rearrangement uses TRBV20-1 and TRBJ2-7; maybe TRBD1 (5 bases). Trimming left V 3 bases short and J 1 base short, with 13 bases between. This CDR3 is built from 14 residues. Looked up from germline, CDR1 is DFQATT and CDR2 is SNEGSKA (reference sequence).

The chain uses TRBV9 and TRBJ2-7; D not resolved. Trimming cost V 2 bases and J 3 bases, with 9 bases left between them. The CDR3 spans 13 residues. CDR1 and CDR2 (germline): SGDLS, YYNGEE. CDR3 region: CASSVGHVYEQYF. CDR3 bases: TGTGCCAGCAGCGTCGGGCATGTCTACGAGCAGTACTTC.

This chain connects TRBV20-1 to TRBJ2-7, with 7 bases that match TRBD2. The J segment lost 3 bases and the V segment lost 5 bases, leaving 4 bases of the junction unmatched. Looked up from germline, CDR1 is DFQATT and CDR2 is SNEGSKA (reference sequence). The CDR3 extends over 12 amino acids. The CDR3 protein is CSASSGYYEQYF. In DNA, the CDR3 is TGCAGTGCTTCTAGCGGTTACTACGAGCAGTACTTC.

V and J are TRBV6-2 or TRBV6-3 and TRBJ2-1; a weak D match, TRBD1 (6 bases). Trimming removed 7 bases from V and 7 bases from J, with 11 bases in between. This CDR3 spans 12 amino acids. Germline V gene data show CDR1 as MNHEY and CDR2 as SVGEGT. The CDR3 DNA sequence: TGTGCCAGCACCCTAGACAGGAATGAGCAGTTCTTC. It translates to CASTLDRNEQFF.

Ten or more counts support this clonotype. This chain uses TRBV30 with TRBJ2-3; unclear D gene. The CDR3 length is 14 residues. Germline V gene data show CDR1 as GTSNPN and CDR2 as SVGIG (reference sequence). Trimming removed 0 bases at V and 2 bases at J, with 9 bases between. The CDR3 is CAWSVLPFTDTQYF. The CDR3 DNA is TGTGCCTGGAGTGTACTACCCTTCACAGATACGCAGTATTTT.

This clonotype was detected many times. The gene calls are TRBV28 and TRBJ2-1; a weak D match, TRBD1 (5 bases). The CDR3 runs 16 residues. V lost 8 bases and J 4 bases, leaving 21 bases between the germline ends. CDR1 and CDR2 (germline): MDHEN, SYDVKM. The CDR3 here is CASPKPDTDPYNEQFF. CDR3 in DNA: TGTGCCAGCCCCAAACCGGACACCGATCCTTACAATGAGCAGTTCTTC.

The V gene is TRBV15, the J gene TRBJ2-1; a possible D gene is TRBD2 (6 bases). V lost 5 bases to trimming and J lost 5 bases, with 13 bases between them. The CDR3 totals 14 residues. CDR1 is LNHNV and CDR2 is YYDKDF in the germline V gene (reference sequence). CDR3 residues: CATSPGGDHNEQFF. CDR3 coding DNA: TGTGCCACCAGCCCCGGAGGGGACCACAATGAGCAGTTCTTC.